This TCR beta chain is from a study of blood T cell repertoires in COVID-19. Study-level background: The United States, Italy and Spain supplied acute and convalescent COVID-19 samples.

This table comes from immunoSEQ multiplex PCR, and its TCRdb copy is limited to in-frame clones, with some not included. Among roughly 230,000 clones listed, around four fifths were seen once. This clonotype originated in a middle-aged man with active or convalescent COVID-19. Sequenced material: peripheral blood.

Here the CDR3 reads CASSFGQGAGTEAFF. The CDR3 nucleotides read TGCGCCAGCAGCTTCGGTCAGGGGGCGGGCACTGAAGCTTTCTTT. The chain couples TRBV5-1 to TRBJ1-1; 8 positions match TRBD1. V gave up 2 bases and J gave up 4 bases; unmatched junction bases: 7. The CDR3 length is 15 residues. Germline CDR1 reads SGHRS; CDR2 reads YFSETQ.